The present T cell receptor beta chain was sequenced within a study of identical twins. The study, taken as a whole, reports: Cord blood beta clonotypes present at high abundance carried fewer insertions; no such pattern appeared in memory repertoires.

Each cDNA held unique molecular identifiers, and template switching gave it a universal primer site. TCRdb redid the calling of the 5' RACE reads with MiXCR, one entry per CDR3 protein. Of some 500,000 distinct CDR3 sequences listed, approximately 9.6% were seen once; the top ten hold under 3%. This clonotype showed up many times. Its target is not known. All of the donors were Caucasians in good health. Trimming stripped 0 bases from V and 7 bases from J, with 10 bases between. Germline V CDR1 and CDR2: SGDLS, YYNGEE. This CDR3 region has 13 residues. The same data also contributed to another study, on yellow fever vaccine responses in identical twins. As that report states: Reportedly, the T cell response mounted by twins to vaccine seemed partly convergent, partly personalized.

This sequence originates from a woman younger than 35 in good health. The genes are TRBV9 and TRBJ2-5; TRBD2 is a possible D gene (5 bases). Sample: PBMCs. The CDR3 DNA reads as TGTGCCAGCAGCGTAGGCCTAGCCGGGACCCAGTACTTC. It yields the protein CASSVGLAGTQYF.